Listed below are T cell receptor beta chains from one sample, sequenced in a study of blood T cell repertoires in COVID-19. Assay used: immunoSEQ multiplex PCR; TCRdb lists only in-frame clones, some missing. The sample records a few hundred thousand clones, about nine tenths being singletons. Sequenced: PBMCs or T cells enriched from blood (not recorded which). The receptor set was obtained from a woman in her thirties who had been exposed to COVID-19. Each CDR3 is given with its conserved first and last residue. The D gene is left open where the match is weak. Clone sizes are given selectively: once, few, many, or a class where the clone is expanded.

abundance	d_gene	v_gene	j_gene	CDR3nt	CDR3aa
NA	TRBD1	TRBV19	TRBJ2-2	TGTGCCAGTAGTAAGACAGGGGGCACCGGGGAGCTGTTTTTT	CASSKTGGTGELFF
NA	TRBD1	TRBV28	TRBJ1-6	TGTGCCAGCAGGTCCCACGGACAGGGGCATTCACCCCTCCACTTT	CASRSHGQGHSPLHF
few	NA	TRBV28	TRBJ2-1	TGTGCCAGCAGTTTGGGTAGCGTCTATGAGCAGTTCTTC	CASSLGSVYEQFF
NA	NA	TRBV9	TRBJ2-7	TGTGCCAGCAGCGTAGAGGTCCTACGGGGAGAGCAGTACTTC	CASSVEVLRGEQYF
NA	TRBD1	TRBV28	TRBJ1-5	TGTGCCAGCAGTTCCCCGGGGGCAGGGGGTTTCGGTCAGCCCCAGCATTTT	CASSSPGAGGFGQPQHF
once	TRBD1	TRBV2	TRBJ1-4	TGTGCCAGCAGTTCCGGGACAGGGGGAGCGAATGAAAAACTGTTTTTT	CASSSGTGGANEKLFF
NA	TRBD1	TRBV28	TRBJ1-5	TGTGCCAGCAGTACCCTACAGGGGTTTGGCAATCAGCCCCAGCATTTT	CASSTLQGFGNQPQHF
NA	TRBD2	TRBV9	TRBJ2-1	TGTGCCAGCAGCGTAGCTTTGGCGGGAGCGGATCCCAATGAGCAGTTCTTC	CASSVALAGADPNEQFF
NA	TRBD2	TRBV4-1	TRBJ2-2	TGCGCCAGCACCCTAGCGGGGGACACCGGGGAGCTGTTTTTT	CASTLAGDTGELFF
NA	NA	TRBV28	TRBJ2-7	TGTGCCAGCAGTTTAGAGTCTGCCCCGACCTACGAGCAGTACTTC	CASSLESAPTYEQYF
once	NA	TRBV30	TRBJ2-3	TGTGCCTGGAGTGGTTCAATCCTAGTGGGAGTGATTGATACGCAGTATTTT	CAWSGSILVGVIDTQYF
NA	TRBD2	TRBV10-3	TRBJ2-7	TGTGCCATCTCTCGCGGGAGGGCCCACGAGCAGTACTTC	CAISRGRAHEQYF
NA	NA	TRBV5-1	TRBJ2-5	TGCGCCAGCAGCGACCAGCCAGGAGGGCAAGAGACCCAGTACTTC	CASSDQPGGQETQYF
NA	TRBD1	TRBV6-6	TRBJ1-4	TGTGCCAGCAGTTACCAGGGGGCAACTAATGAAAAACTGTTTTTT	CASSYQGATNEKLFF
once	NA	TRBV7-9	TRBJ1-4	TGTGCCAGCAGCTTAGCCCTGACAGATAATGAAAAACTGTTTTTT	CASSLALTDNEKLFF
NA	NA	TRBV5-1	TRBJ1-1	TGCGCCAGCAGCGGGAGAGGAAACACTGAAGCTTTCTTT	CASSGRGNTEAFF